Shown below are 27 T cell receptor beta chains from a single sample sequenced in a study of cytomegalovirus exposure and HLA in healthy donors. With 60 Vbeta and 13 Jbeta primers, the PCR was carried out. The repertoire was sequenced with immunoSEQ multiplex PCR; TCRdb's copy has only in-frame clones and lacks some. The sample consists of about 120,000 clones, roughly 80% of them appearing once. Sequences were obtained from PBMCs. The receptors come from a woman in her 40s in good health and CMV-seropositive.

In regard to this clone: An end of the junction differs from the germline gene, which may be a read error. This rearrangement joins TRBV13 to TRBJ1-4; no firm D call. The V gene's germline CDR1 is PRHDT and CDR2 FYEKMQ (reference sequence). The CDR3 runs 14 residues. The CDR3 DNA is TGTGCCGGCAGCTTCATTGCAACTAATGAAAAACTGTTTTTT. Protein sequence: CAGSFIATNEKLFF.

The J gene is TRBJ2-3, the V gene TRBV18, with 7 bases aligning to TRBD2. The germline CDR1 and CDR2 sequences are KGHSH and LQKENI. The CDR3 is made up of 15 amino acids. V gave up 3 bases and J gave up 1 base; unmatched junction bases: 4. The CDR3 nucleotides are TGTGCCAGCTCACCGGGGGGGACTCGCACAGATACGCAGTATTTT. It specifies CASSPGGTRTDTQYF.

The chain uses TRBV2 and TRBJ1-1; 10 nucleotides agree with TRBD1. This CDR3 is 17 amino acids long. Trimming at V came to 3 bases and at J to 0 bases, leaving 7 bases not matched to a gene. Germline lookup yields CDR1 SNHLY and CDR2 FYNNEI. The CDR3 coding sequence is TGTGCCAGCAGTGACCGGGACAGGGGATTCATGAACACTGAAGCTTTCTTT. Its translation: CASSDRDRGFMNTEAFF.

The rearrangement links TRBV27 to TRBJ2-7; D remains ambiguous. The CDR3 sequence is 14 residues long. Trimming left V 3 bases short and J 3 bases short, with 12 bases between. In germline, CDR1 is MNHEY, CDR2 SMNVEV (reference sequence). In DNA form, the CDR3 reads TGTGCCAGCAGTTTGTCGCTAGATCTCTACGAGCAGTACTTC. Protein: CASSLSLDLYEQYF.

The chain carries TRBV7-9 and TRBJ2-3; 7 bases align to TRBD1. J gave up 4 bases and V 2 bases, and 3 bases lay outside the gene matches. The germline V gene has CDR1 SEHNR and CDR2 FQNEAQ (reference sequence). The CDR3 has 14 amino acids. The CDR3 nucleotides are TGTGCCAGCAGCTTACAGGGGGACGCAGATACGCAGTATTTT. This sequence encodes CASSLQGDADTQYF.

This clone has only one observation. This sequence joins TRBV5-1 and TRBJ2-7; 15 bases match TRBD2. V lost 4 bases, J lost 3 bases, and 5 bases stayed unmatched. CDR1 and CDR2 from the germline V gene are SGHRS and YFSETQ. CDR3 size: 16 residues. The CDR3 region has the DNA TGCGCCAGCAGCGGGACTAGCGGGAGGAACTACTACGAGCAGTACTTC. It codes for CASSGTSGRNYYEQYF.

The chain has TRBV14 and TRBJ1-2, with a tentative D call TRBD1 (6 bases). Trimming took off 2 bases at V and 3 bases at J, with 16 bases between the two ends. The CDR3 consists of 16 residues. Germline V gene sequence: CDR1 SGHDN, CDR2 FVKESK. The CDR3 loop reads CASSQHWDTADYGYTF. The CDR3 DNA sequence: TGTGCCAGCAGCCAACACTGGGACACCGCTGACTATGGCTACACCTTC.

The chain combines TRBV27 with TRBJ2-5; 12 positions match TRBD2. J lost 5 bases, V lost 6 bases, and 13 bases had no gene match. Germline V gene sequence: CDR1 MNHEY, CDR2 SMNVEV (reference sequence). The CDR3 contains 17 residues. The CDR3 sequence is CASRLTASGGAGETQYF. The CDR3 region has the DNA TGTGCCAGCAGGCTTACGGCTAGCGGGGGGGCGGGGGAGACCCAGTACTTC.

This clone was seen a handful of times. This rearrangement joins TRBV5-8 to TRBJ1-4; 8 bases map to TRBD1. Trimming cost V 2 bases and J 9 bases; bases outside gene matches: 3. This CDR3 is built from 13 residues. CDR1 and CDR2 from the germline V gene are SGHTS and YDEGEE. CDR3 in amino acids: CASSFRGQKKLFF. In DNA, the CDR3 is TGTGCCAGCAGCTTCAGGGGGCAGAAAAAACTGTTTTTT.

As regards this clone: A read error may account for a junction end that differs from germline. The chain links TRBV14 to TRBJ1-2, with TRBD1 matching 7 bases. The V gene's germline CDR1 is SGHDN and CDR2 FVKESK. The CDR3 totals 12 residues. The CDR3 DNA reads as TGTGCCAGCAGCCATGGGACAGAAGAACGGAGCTTC. Translating gives CASSHGTEERSF.

The chain employs TRBV30 and TRBJ1-1; perhaps TRBD1 as D (6 bases). V was trimmed by 7 bases and J by 0 bases, leaving 12 bases between them. The CDR3 length is 13 residues. In germline, CDR1 is GTSNPN, CDR2 SVGIG (reference sequence). The CDR3 DNA follows: TGTGCCTTGGGCAGGGGCATGAACACTGAAGCTTTCTTT. The encoded protein is CALGRGMNTEAFF.

The V gene is TRBV13, the J gene TRBJ2-1, with 8 positions matching TRBD2. Unmatched junction bases numbered 6, after V lost 4 bases and J lost 1 base. This CDR3 has 16 amino acids. Germline V gene lookup returns CDR1 PRHDT and CDR2 FYEKMQ (reference sequence). The CDR3 DNA is TGTGCCAGCAGCTCGCGGGAGGCTTCTTCCTACAATGAGCAGTTCTTC. Translation: CASSSREASSYNEQFF.

The CDR3 sequence is CASSPGAGSTNEKLFF. In DNA, the CDR3 is TGTGCCAGCAGTCCAGGGGCCGGCTCGACTAATGAAAAACTGTTTTTT. The chain has TRBV14 and TRBJ1-4, with D perhaps TRBD1 (6 bases). V was pared by 6 bases and J by 2 bases, with 16 bases between. The CDR3 length is 16 residues. The germline V gene has CDR1 SGHDN and CDR2 FVKESK.

V and J are TRBV2 and TRBJ2-3, with 8 bases fitting TRBD1. The CDR3 is 15 amino acids. V gave up 6 bases and J gave up 2 bases; unmatched junction bases: 7. The germline V gene has CDR1 SNHLY and CDR2 FYNNEI. CDR3 nucleotides: TGTGCCAGCAGGGCTCGGACAGGGCCCACAGATACGCAGTATTTT. Translation: CASRARTGPTDTQYF.

This clone was counted between two and nine times. The CDR3 sequence is CASSLKGQGHGYTF. Written as DNA, the CDR3 is TGTGCCAGCAGCTTAAAAGGACAGGGACATGGCTACACCTTC. This rearrangement joins TRBV5-6 to TRBJ1-2; 8 nucleotides agree with TRBD1. Germline V gives CDR1 SGHDT, CDR2 YYEEEE. The trim removed 2 bases at V and 6 bases at J, leaving 6 bases unmatched. The CDR3 extends over 14 amino acids.

This CDR3 is CASSLTGLGTGELFF. The CDR3 DNA follows: TGTGCCAGCAGCTTGACCGGACTCGGCACCGGGGAGCTGTTTTTT. V is TRBV11-2 and J is TRBJ2-2, with D possibly being TRBD2 (5 bases). From germline, CDR1 is SGHAT and CDR2 FQNNGV. The CDR3 consists of 15 residues. Trimming took 3 bases from V and 4 from J, leaving 12 bases between them.

The V and J genes are TRBV7-6 and TRBJ2-1, with a weak D call TRBD2 (5 bases). The V end was cut by 2 bases, the J end by 0 bases, with 11 bases between. CDR3 length equals 16 residues. Germline V CDR1 and CDR2: SGHVS, FNYEAQ. The CDR3 here is CASSLRTGNSYNEQFF. CDR3 DNA sequence: TGTGCCAGCAGCTTACGTACGGGGAACTCCTACAATGAGCAGTTCTTC.

The chain recombines TRBV7-2 with TRBJ2-3, with 8 bases matching TRBD1. V dropped 6 bases and J dropped 6; count of bases not matched to a gene: 11. CDR1 is SGHTA and CDR2 is FQGNSA in the germline V gene. The CDR3 spans 15 residues. The CDR3 sequence is CASSQYGQGRDTQYF. Here the CDR3 DNA reads TGTGCCAGCAGTCAGTACGGACAGGGCCGGGATACGCAGTATTTT.

The V gene is TRBV29-1, the J gene TRBJ2-5; 9 bases match TRBD1. TRBJ2-7 explains the end of the DNA better; the J call may be wrong. Germline lookup yields CDR1 SQVTM and CDR2 ANQGSEA. The CDR3 has 15 residues. CDR3 coding DNA: TGCAGCGTTCGAGAGGGACAGGGTCTAAGGTACGAGCAGTACTTC. Protein sequence: CSVREGQGLRYEQYF.

The gene calls are TRBV9 and TRBJ2-5; 13 bases are shared with TRBD2. This CDR3 comprises 16 residues. V shed 5 bases and J 5 bases; nucleotides not matched to a gene: 9. Per germline, CDR1 SGDLS and CDR2 YYNGEE. The DNA for the CDR3 is TGTGCCAGCAGTGAAACTAGCGGGAGGGCCGGTGAGACCCAGTACTTC. The encoded protein is CASSETSGRAGETQYF.

V and J are TRBV12-2 and TRBJ1-2; TRBD1 is the table's D call, not checked against the DNA. TRBV12-2 constitutes a pseudogene. The CDR3 spans 14 residues. The CDR3 protein is CASRLASTGDGYTF. The CDR3 DNA sequence: TGTGCAAGTCGCTTAGCGTCAACAGGGGATGGCTACACCTTC.

The chain uses TRBV10-3 and TRBJ2-7; 10 nucleotides align to TRBD1. The CDR3 extends over 14 amino acids. Germline-derived CDR1 and CDR2 are ENHRY and SYGVKD. J was trimmed by 3 bases and V by 7 bases; bases with no gene match: 6. The CDR3 bases are TGTGCCATCACTCCGGGACAGGGGATCTACGAGCAGTACTTC. Protein sequence: CAITPGQGIYEQYF.

The chain employs TRBV2 and TRBJ1-2, with a weak D call TRBD1 (6 bases). Germline CDR1 and CDR2: SNHLY and FYNNEI. With 6 bases removed from V and 4 bases from J, the gap between germline ends came to 15 bases. CDR3 size: 14 residues. The CDR3 DNA is TGTGCCAGCAGGGCGACAGGTCTGGGCTATGGCTACACCTTC. Translating it yields CASRATGLGYGYTF.

The rearrangement uses TRBV7-2 and TRBJ2-7; D perhaps matches TRBD1 (6 bases). The length of the CDR3 is 15 residues. CDR1 SGHTA and CDR2 FQGNSA come from the germline V gene. V was clipped by 5 bases and J by 3 bases, with 17 bases between them. The CDR3 spells CASSPLRTGHYEQYF. The CDR3 coding sequence is TGTGCCAGCAGCCCGCTTAGAACGGGACACTACGAGCAGTACTTC. The variable domain in full, completed from reference TRBV7-2 and TRBJ2-7, reads GAGVSQSPSNKVTEKGKDVELRCDPISGHTALYWYRQSLGQGLEFLIYFQGNSAPDKSGLPSDRFSAERTGGSVSTLTIQRTQQEDSAVYLCASSPLRTGHYEQYFGPGTRLTVT.

The rearrangement joins TRBV5-6 to TRBJ2-3; the D gene is possibly TRBD2 (7 bases). The V end was cut by 4 bases, the J end by 0 bases, with 12 bases between. The CDR3 contains 15 residues. Per the germline V gene, CDR1 is SGHDT and CDR2 is YYEEEE. CDR3 sequence reads: CASSRRGASTDTQYF. The CDR3 bases are TGTGCCAGCAGCCGACGGGGGGCTAGCACAGATACGCAGTATTTT.

The chain combines TRBV5-1 with TRBJ1-2; TRBD1 matches at 12 bases. The CDR3 has 15 residues. With 4 bases clipped from V and 2 bases from J, the junction kept 3 bases outside the gene matches. CDR1 is SGHRS, CDR2 YFSETQ, per germline. CDR3 region: CASSQGTGGNYGYTF. In DNA form, the CDR3 reads TGCGCCAGCAGCCAGGGGACAGGGGGCAACTATGGCTACACCTTC.

The rearrangement joins TRBV11-2 to TRBJ2-2; tentative D call: TRBD1 (5 bases). V lost 0 bases and J lost 0, with 8 bases in between. Germline V gene data show CDR1 as SGHAT and CDR2 as FQNNGV. The CDR3 consists of 16 residues. DNA for the CDR3: TGTGCCAGCAGCTTAGACAGGGCCCCGAACACCGGGGAGCTGTTTTTT. The encoded protein is CASSLDRAPNTGELFF.